This TCR beta chain originates from a study of cytomegalovirus exposure and HLA in healthy donors. Study-level points and caveats: According to the study, around 160 TCR beta chains were cytomegalovirus-associated.

V was clipped by 4 bases and J by 8 bases; unmatched bases: 3. The V gene's germline CDR1 is SGHKS and CDR2 YYEKEE (reference sequence). This CDR3 region has 12 residues. Concerning this clone: No antigen is known for it.

This table comes from immunoSEQ multiplex PCR, and its TCRdb copy is limited to in-frame clones, with some not included. The sample shows 95,000 to 150,000 clones, more than 95% of them seen only once. This chain joins TRBV5-5 and TRBJ2-1, with 7 bases fitting TRBD2. This TCR was recovered from a man in his late teens or twenties in good health and CMV-seronegative. Sequenced: PBMCs. This CDR3 reads CASSGRGDEQFF. The DNA for the CDR3 is TGTGCCAGCAGCGGGAGGGGCGATGAGCAGTTCTTC.